A single sample gave rise to the 27 T cell receptor beta chains below, sequenced in a study of blood T cell repertoires in COVID-19. Method: immunoSEQ multiplex PCR; TCRdb's copy keeps in-frame clones and lacks some. The repertoire includes fewer than 400,000 clones, 90% of them detected once, and roughly 3.9% sits in the top ten. The sample taken for sequencing was PBMCs or T cells enriched from blood (not recorded which). The origin of the receptors is a woman aged 30 to 39 who had been exposed to COVID-19.

This clone was counted once. This rearrangement joins TRBV5-1 to TRBJ2-7, with D possibly being TRBD1 (6 bases). CDR3 size: 16 residues. CDR1 is SGHRS, CDR2 YFSETQ, per germline. The germline V and J ends were trimmed by 0 bases and 2 bases, with 15 bases remaining between them. CDR3 coding DNA: TGCGCCAGCAGCTTGGGGGTGGCAGGGGAACCCTACGAGCAGTACTTC. Encoded protein: CASSLGVAGEPYEQYF.

The chain uses TRBV11-2 and TRBJ2-3; D is unclear. Germline loops: CDR1 SGHAT, CDR2 FQNNGV. The CDR3 contains 13 residues. V lost 1 base and J lost 4, with 6 bases in between. The DNA of the CDR3 is TGTGCCAGCAGCTTAGTCTTCCCAGATACGCAGTATTTT. The encoded protein is CASSLVFPDTQYF.

V usage is TRBV9 and J usage is TRBJ2-3; TRBD2 aligns across 7 bases. The CDR3 sequence is 18 residues long. Germline assignment: CDR1 SGDLS and CDR2 YYNGEE. V gave up 0 bases and J gave up 2 bases; unmatched junction bases: 12. In nucleotides, the CDR3 is TGTGCCAGCAGCGTAGGGGTGATGGGCGGGGGAGCCACAGATACGCAGTATTTT. Translating gives CASSVGVMGGGATDTQYF. The complete variable domain, with remaining parts taken from reference TRBV9 and TRBJ2-3, reads DSGVTQTPKHLITATGQRVTLRCSPRSGDLSVYWYQQSLDQGLQFLIQYYNGEERAKGNILERFSAQQFPDLHSELNLSSLELGDSALYFCASSVGVMGGGATDTQYFGPGTRLTVL.

The chain combines TRBV11-1 with TRBJ1-6, with D possibly being TRBD1 (5 bases). The CDR3 consists of 13 residues. CDR1 is SGHAT, CDR2 FQDESV, per germline (reference sequence). V lost 5 bases, J lost 7 bases, and 9 bases lay in between. The CDR3 loop is CASSLGLNSPLHF. DNA for the CDR3: TGTGCCAGCAGCCTGGGACTGAATTCACCCCTCCACTTT.

The CDR3 reads CASSLSPYQPQHF. Written as DNA, the CDR3 is TGTGCCAGCAGCTTGTCCCCCTATCAGCCCCAGCATTTT. J is TRBJ1-5 and V is TRBV5-8; D is ambiguous. The CDR3 extends over 13 amino acids. The V end lost 1 base, the J end lost 5 bases, and 7 bases lay between the germline ends. In germline, CDR1 is SGHTS, CDR2 YDEGEE.

This clone was recorded once. The rearrangement joins TRBV4-2 to TRBJ2-2; perhaps TRBD2 as D (6 bases). From germline, CDR1 is LGHNA and CDR2 YNFKEQ. Trimming removed 0 bases at V and 6 bases at J, with 20 bases between. The length of the CDR3 is 18 residues. In nucleotides, the CDR3 is TGTGCCAGCAGCCAAGATAATAGTCTAGCGCGACCAGCCGGGGAGCTGTTTTTT. Translation gives CASSQDNSLARPAGELFF.

V is TRBV27 and J is TRBJ2-7; 12 bases are shared with TRBD1. The ends lost 5 bases at V and 2 bases at J; junction bases unmatched: 7. The germline V gene encodes CDR1 MNHEY and CDR2 SMNVEV (reference sequence). This CDR3 spans 16 amino acids. Written as DNA, the CDR3 is TGTGCCAGCAGTCCCCGGGACAGGGGGCTAACCTACGAGCAGTACTTC. This codes for CASSPRDRGLTYEQYF.

The J gene is TRBJ1-3, the V gene TRBV6-4; 8 bases agree with TRBD1. The CDR3 consists of 15 residues. Germline-derived CDR1 and CDR2 are MRHNA and SNTAGT. With V trimmed by 5 bases and J by 2 bases, 5 bases remained unmatched. DNA of the CDR3: TGTGCCAGCAGTACTCCAGGGGGCACTGGAAACACCATATATTTT. Translating it yields CASSTPGGTGNTIYF.

The rearrangement joins TRBV4-1 to TRBJ1-6; D remains unclear. The CDR3 is 15 residues long. CDR1 MGHRA and CDR2 YSYEKL come from the germline V gene. V lost 0 bases, J lost 8 bases, and 11 bases lay in between. The CDR3 sequence is CASSQEIVRDSPLHF. For the CDR3, the DNA is TGCGCCAGCAGCCAAGAGATTGTCCGGGATTCACCCCTCCACTTT.

The chain uses TRBV5-1 and TRBJ1-1, with a tentative D call TRBD1 (6 bases). The CDR3 is 13 amino acids. Between the trimmed V and J ends, which lost 5 bases and 1 base, there was a span of 9 bases. Germline values: CDR1 SGHRS, CDR2 YFSETQ. CDR3 residues: CASREQGNTEAFF. CDR3 in DNA: TGCGCCAGCAGGGAACAGGGGAACACTGAAGCTTTCTTT.

The count of this clone is one. The chain uses TRBV10-3 and TRBJ1-1; unclear D gene. Germline values: CDR1 ENHRY, CDR2 SYGVKD. V lost 10 bases and J lost 0, with 15 bases in between. This CDR3 is built from 14 residues. DNA of the CDR3: TGTGCCACCCTCCCAGGCCCTATGAACACTGAAGCTTTCTTT. Amino acids: CATLPGPMNTEAFF.

The chain employs TRBV2 and TRBJ2-3, with D perhaps TRBD1 (6 bases). Germline CDR1 and CDR2: SNHLY and FYNNEI. Trimming shortened V by 8 bases and J by 0 bases, and 15 bases separated the two germline ends. The CDR3 length is 15 residues. The CDR3 nucleotides read TGTGCCAGCCGGGATACAGGGTCTAGCACAGATACGCAGTATTTT. Amino acid sequence: CASRDTGSSTDTQYF.

This sequence joins TRBV5-8 and TRBJ1-1; TRBD1 agrees at 7 bases. CDR1 is SGHTS, CDR2 YDEGEE, per germline. The CDR3 has 14 residues. J lost 6 bases, V lost 2 bases, and 7 bases had no gene match. The CDR3 loop is CASSLWEGTAEAFF. CDR3 bases: TGTGCCAGCAGCTTATGGGAAGGGACAGCTGAAGCTTTCTTT.

The CDR3 sequence: CASSFTRTSSGNTIYF. As DNA, the CDR3 is TGTGCCAGTAGTTTTACGCGGACAAGCTCTGGAAACACCATATATTTT. This chain uses TRBV19 with TRBJ1-3; D is possibly TRBD1 (5 bases). The CDR3 has 16 amino acids. Germline CDR1 and CDR2: LNHDA and SQIVND (reference sequence). The germline V and J ends were trimmed by 5 bases and 0 bases, with 14 bases remaining between them. Combining the CDR3 with reference TRBV19 and TRBJ1-3 gives the whole variable domain DGGITQSPKYLFRKEGQNVTLSCEQNLNHDAMYWYRQDPGQGLRLIYYSQIVNDFQKGDIAEGYSVSREKKESFPLTVTSAQKNPTAFYLCASSFTRTSSGNTIYFGEGSWLTVV.

The chain carries TRBV15 and TRBJ2-7; TRBD2 might be the D (6 bases). CDR3 size: 16 residues. V lost 3 bases and J 3 bases, leaving 18 bases between the germline ends. From germline, CDR1 is LNHNV and CDR2 YYDKDF (reference sequence). The CDR3 nucleotides are TGTGCCACCAGCAGGGTGAGCGGAGGGGCCTTCTACGAGCAGTACTTC. Protein sequence: CATSRVSGGAFYEQYF.

The CDR3 is CASSLGISTDTQYF. The CDR3 DNA reads as TGTGCCAGCAGCTTAGGTATTAGCACAGATACGCAGTATTTT. The chain has TRBV7-2 and TRBJ2-3; no reliable D call. Germline V CDR1 and CDR2: SGHTA, FQGNSA. V lost 1 base and J lost 0, with 5 bases in between. CDR3 length: 14 residues.

V is TRBV4-3 and J is TRBJ2-7; a weak D match, TRBD1 (6 bases). The CDR3 covers 15 residues. CDR1 and CDR2 (germline): LGHNA, YSLEER. V gave up 0 bases and J gave up 4 bases, with 13 bases separating them. CDR3 bases: TGCGCCAGCAGCCAAGATAGTACAGGGTCTTACGAGCAGTACTTC. This translates into CASSQDSTGSYEQYF.

V usage is TRBV30 and J usage is TRBJ2-7; TRBD1 is a possible D gene (6 bases). CDR1 is GTSNPN, CDR2 SVGIG, per germline (reference sequence). CDR3 size: 14 residues. V lost 4 bases and J 6 bases, leaving 19 bases between the germline ends. The CDR3 protein is CAWKVTPGVPEQYF. CDR3 bases: TGTGCCTGGAAGGTGACTCCAGGGGTTCCCGAGCAGTACTTC.

The chain carries TRBV5-1 and TRBJ2-3; TRBD1 matches 7 bases. Germline values: CDR1 SGHRS, CDR2 YFSETQ. This CDR3 region has 14 residues. J gave up 5 bases and V 1 base, and 4 bases lay outside the gene matches. The chain's CDR3 is CASSLFDREDTQYF. Here the CDR3 DNA reads TGCGCCAGCAGCTTGTTTGACAGGGAAGATACGCAGTATTTT.

The DNA of the CDR3 is TGTGCCAGCGATCTCAGACAGGGGATGAATGGCTACACCTTC. This translates into CASDLRQGMNGYTF. The V and J genes are TRBV2 and TRBJ1-2; 8 positions match TRBD1. Germline trimming cut 8 bases from V and 6 bases from J; bases unmatched to any gene: 11. The CDR3 contains 14 residues. Germline V gives CDR1 SNHLY, CDR2 FYNNEI.

The chain carries TRBV18 and TRBJ2-1; no definite D call. The CDR3 totals 16 residues. Trimming cost V 0 bases and J 1 base, with 10 bases left between them. Germline V gene sequence: CDR1 KGHSH, CDR2 LQKENI. The CDR3 spells CASSPPRAESYNEQFF. The CDR3 DNA reads as TGTGCCAGCTCACCACCCCGCGCTGAGTCCTACAATGAGCAGTTCTTC.

The chain carries TRBV7-9 and TRBJ2-5; D perhaps matches TRBD1 (6 bases). Trimming stripped 7 bases from V and 0 bases from J, with 9 bases between. The CDR3 is 13 residues long. Germline V gives CDR1 SEHNR, CDR2 FQNEAQ (reference sequence). The CDR3 protein is CASTEGDQETQYF. Here the CDR3 DNA reads TGTGCCAGCACCGAGGGGGACCAAGAGACCCAGTACTTC.

J is TRBJ2-7 and V is TRBV7-2; 8 nucleotides align to TRBD2. V trimming: 3 bases; J trimming: 4 bases; junction bases outside the gene matches: 11. CDR3 length equals 16 residues. Germline loops: CDR1 SGHTA, CDR2 FQGNSA. The CDR3 spells CASSFRGGAAGYEQYF. CDR3 DNA sequence: TGTGCCAGCAGCTTTCGGGGGGGAGCGGCGGGGTACGAGCAGTACTTC. Using reference TRBV7-2 and TRBJ2-7 for the parts outside the CDR3, the full variable domain is GAGVSQSPSNKVTEKGKDVELRCDPISGHTALYWYRQSLGQGLEFLIYFQGNSAPDKSGLPSDRFSAERTGGSVSTLTIQRTQQEDSAVYLCASSFRGGAAGYEQYFGPGTRLTVT.

The chain uses TRBV6-5 and TRBJ1-1, with 12 positions matching TRBD1. Per germline, CDR1 MNHEY and CDR2 SVGAGI. The CDR3 runs 16 residues. V lost 2 bases, J lost 6 bases, and 7 bases stayed unmatched. CDR3 coding DNA: TGTGCCAGCAGTTACAGGGGACAGGGGGCTTTGGCTGAAGCTTTCTTT. Translated: CASSYRGQGALAEAFF.

This sequence joins TRBV2 and TRBJ2-5; 7 nucleotides line up with TRBD2. The CDR3 loop spans 12 amino acids. CDR1 and CDR2 from the germline V gene are SNHLY and FYNNEI. The V segment lost 8 bases and the J segment 4 bases; nucleotides outside the gene matches: 4. The CDR3 nucleotides are TGTGCCAGCCGGGGGGAGGTAGAGACCCAGTACTTC. As protein: CASRGEVETQYF. The full variable domain, its missing parts supplied by reference TRBV2 and TRBJ2-5, is EPEVTQTPSHQVTQMGQEVILRCVPISNHLYFYWYRQILGQKVEFLVSFYNNEISEKSEIFDDQFSVERPDGSNFTLKIRSTKLEDSAMYFCASRGEVETQYFGPGTRLLVL.

The genes are TRBV25-1 and TRBJ2-7; 7 bases line up with TRBD1. This CDR3 comprises 13 residues. V shed 5 bases and J 1 base; nucleotides not matched to a gene: 2. Germline V gene data show CDR1 as MGHDK and CDR2 as SYGVNS. This CDR3 is CASSPGGSYEQYF. For the CDR3, the DNA is TGTGCCAGCAGTCCAGGGGGTTCCTACGAGCAGTACTTC.

This chain uses TRBV7-9 with TRBJ1-2; possible D gene TRBD1, 5 bases. Trimming removed 5 bases at V and 1 base at J, with 8 bases between. The CDR3 is made up of 13 amino acids. The germline V gene encodes CDR1 SEHNR and CDR2 FQNEAQ (reference sequence). In DNA, the CDR3 is TGTGCCAGCAGCCAGACAGATAACTATGGCTACACCTTC. Protein product: CASSQTDNYGYTF.